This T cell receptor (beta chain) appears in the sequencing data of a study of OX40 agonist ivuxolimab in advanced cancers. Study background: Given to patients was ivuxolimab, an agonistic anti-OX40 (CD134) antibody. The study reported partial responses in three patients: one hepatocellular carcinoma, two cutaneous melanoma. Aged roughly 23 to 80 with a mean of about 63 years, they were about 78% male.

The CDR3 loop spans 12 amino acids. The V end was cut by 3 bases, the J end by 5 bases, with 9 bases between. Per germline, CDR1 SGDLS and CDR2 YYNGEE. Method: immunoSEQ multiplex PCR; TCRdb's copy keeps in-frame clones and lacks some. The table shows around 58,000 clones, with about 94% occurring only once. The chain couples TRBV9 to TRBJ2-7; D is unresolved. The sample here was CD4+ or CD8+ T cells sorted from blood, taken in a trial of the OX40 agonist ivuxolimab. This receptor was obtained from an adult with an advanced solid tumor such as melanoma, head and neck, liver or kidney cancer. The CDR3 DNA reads TGTGCCAGCAGCGGGAGCACGCACGAGCAGTACTTC. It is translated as CASSGSTHEQYF.